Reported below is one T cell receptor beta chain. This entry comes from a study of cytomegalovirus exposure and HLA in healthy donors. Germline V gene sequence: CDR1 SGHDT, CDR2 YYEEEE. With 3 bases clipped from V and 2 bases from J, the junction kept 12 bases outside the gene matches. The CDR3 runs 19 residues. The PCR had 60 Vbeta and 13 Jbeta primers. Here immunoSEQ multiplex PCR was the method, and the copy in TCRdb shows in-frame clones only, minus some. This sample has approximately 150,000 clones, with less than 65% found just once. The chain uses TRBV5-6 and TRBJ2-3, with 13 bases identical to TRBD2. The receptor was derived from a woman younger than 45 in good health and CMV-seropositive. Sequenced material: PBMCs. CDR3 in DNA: TGTGCCAGCAGCTCCTCCGGGACTAGCGGGGACCATTACACAGATACGCAGTATTTT. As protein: CASSSSGTSGDHYTDTQYF.